The rows below give T cell receptor beta chains drawn from one sample of a study of T cell responses to AZD1222 COVID-19 vaccine. Sequencing was performed with immunoSEQ multiplex PCR; in TCRdb, only in-frame clones are kept and a portion is missing. The table has about 120,000 clones, around nine tenths seen once; the top ten hold around 12%. The sequencing used peripheral blood, collected on day 0 of AZD1222 vaccination. Receptor source: an adult in good health. CDR3s include the opening cysteine and the closing phenylalanine or tryptophan. Fields, in order: J gene, V gene, CDR3 protein.

J gene: TRBJ2-1; V gene: TRBV7-9; CDR3 protein: CASSRPPQGAGYNEQFF
J gene: TRBJ2-6; V gene: TRBV7-3; CDR3 protein: CASSLNVENSGANVLTF
J gene: TRBJ1-2; V gene: TRBV28; CDR3 protein: CVAATSDYGYTF
J gene: TRBJ1-4; V gene: TRBV5-4; CDR3 protein: CASSLAGGQGRLSEKLFF
J gene: TRBJ2-3; V gene: TRBV5-1; CDR3 protein: CASSLTRRGDTDTQYF
J gene: TRBJ2-7; V gene: TRBV19; CDR3 protein: CASSKERNYEQYF
J gene: TRBJ2-7; V gene: TRBV4-1; CDR3 protein: CASSQDIAGALLYEQYF
J gene: TRBJ2-1; V gene: TRBV11-3; CDR3 protein: CASSPNPLAEQFF
J gene: TRBJ2-6; V gene: TRBV7-3; CDR3 protein: CASSWLTGSGANVLTF
J gene: TRBJ1-1; V gene: TRBV18; CDR3 protein: CASSPEGFTEAFF
J gene: TRBJ1-2; V gene: TRBV28; CDR3 protein: CASSPDRASGYTF
J gene: TRBJ2-1; V gene: TRBV9; CDR3 protein: CASSSGTSGAYNEQFF
J gene: TRBJ1-1; V gene: TRBV27; CDR3 protein: CASSFRENTEAFF
J gene: TRBJ1-4; V gene: TRBV19; CDR3 protein: CASSKSAARPNEKLFF
J gene: TRBJ1-4; V gene: TRBV3-1/TRBV3-2; CDR3 protein: CASTDSGGSEKLFF
J gene: TRBJ1-5; V gene: TRBV2; CDR3 protein: CASSGGQGAQPQHF
J gene: TRBJ1-3; V gene: TRBV2; CDR3 protein: CASSGRTGSLVEDTIYF
J gene: TRBJ2-1; V gene: TRBV24-1; CDR3 protein: CATSDRASGSIDEQFF